Listed below are T cell receptor beta chains from one sample, sequenced in a study of T cell responses to AZD1222 COVID-19 vaccine. Profiling relied on immunoSEQ multiplex PCR, and the TCRdb table lists in-frame clones only, not all of them. The table lists about 140,000 clones, just over 90% of them singletons. The sequencing used peripheral blood, collected on day 0 of MenACWY control vaccination. The origin of the receptors is an adult in good health. The CDR3 runs from the conserved cysteine through the conserved F or W. A D gene is named only where the DNA matches it firmly. Where a row states a size, it is once, few, many or the class of an expanded clone; other rows omit it.

len: 12
abundance: .
v_gene: TRBV5-1
d_gene: .
j_gene: TRBJ2-1
CDR3nt: TGCGCCAGCAGGCCGACTTATAATGAGCAGTTCTTC
CDR3aa: CASRPTYNEQFF

len: 13
abundance: .
v_gene: TRBV28
d_gene: .
j_gene: TRBJ1-2
CDR3nt: TGTGCCAGCAGTTTAAATTGGGGGCACGGCTACACCTTC
CDR3aa: CASSLNWGHGYTF

len: 14
abundance: .
v_gene: TRBV5-1
d_gene: TRBD2
j_gene: TRBJ2-2
CDR3nt: TGCGCCAGCAGCTTGCTAGCGGGCACCGGGGAGCTGTTTTTT
CDR3aa: CASSLLAGTGELFF

len: 15
abundance: .
v_gene: TRBV19
d_gene: TRBD2
j_gene: TRBJ2-3
CDR3nt: TGTGCCAGTAGTTCCGCGGGGGGCGGTCCAGATACGCAGTATTTT
CDR3aa: CASSSAGGGPDTQYF

len: 17
abundance: few
v_gene: TRBV10-3
d_gene: TRBD1
j_gene: TRBJ2-7
CDR3nt: TGTGCCATCAGTGAGCACTTGGGGACAGGGGGGACTTACGAGCAGTACTTC
CDR3aa: CAISEHLGTGGTYEQYF

len: 12
abundance: once
v_gene: TRBV6-2/TRBV6-3
d_gene: .
j_gene: TRBJ2-3
CDR3nt: TGTGCCAGCAGCCGCCGCCCCACTACGCAGTATTTT
CDR3aa: CASSRRPTTQYF

len: 14
abundance: .
v_gene: TRBV9
d_gene: .
j_gene: TRBJ2-2
CDR3nt: TGTGCCAGCAGCGTAGCTTTGGGGCCCGGGGAGCTGTTTTTT
CDR3aa: CASSVALGPGELFF

len: 15
abundance: .
v_gene: TRBV9
d_gene: TRBD1
j_gene: TRBJ1-1
CDR3nt: TGTGCCAGCAGCGTAGGACAGGGGTGGGACACTGAAGCTTTCTTT
CDR3aa: CASSVGQGWDTEAFF

len: 19
abundance: once
v_gene: TRBV5-1
d_gene: TRBD1
j_gene: TRBJ1-1
CDR3nt: TGCGCCAGCAGCCCGGGGTTATCCAGGGGGCTAAACCTGAACACTGAAGCTTTCTTT
CDR3aa: CASSPGLSRGLNLNTEAFF

len: 15
abundance: .
v_gene: TRBV18
d_gene: .
j_gene: TRBJ1-1
CDR3nt: TGTGCCAGCTCACCGGGGTGGGTTTGGAACACTGAAGCTTTCTTT
CDR3aa: CASSPGWVWNTEAFF

len: 13
abundance: .
v_gene: TRBV29-1
d_gene: TRBD2
j_gene: TRBJ2-1
CDR3nt: TGCAGCGTTGTCAAGCGGGAGGGCAATGAGCAGTTCTTC
CDR3aa: CSVVKREGNEQFF

len: 15
abundance: once
v_gene: TRBV14
d_gene: TRBD2
j_gene: TRBJ2-2
CDR3nt: TGTGCCAGCAGCCCCGGACTAGCGGGAACCGGGGAGCTGTTTTTT
CDR3aa: CASSPGLAGTGELFF

len: 13
abundance: .
v_gene: TRBV11-2
d_gene: .
j_gene: TRBJ2-1
CDR3nt: TGTGCCAGCAGCTTAGATGGTAGTGGTGAGCAGTTCTTC
CDR3aa: CASSLDGSGEQFF

len: 13
abundance: .
v_gene: TRBV10-3
d_gene: TRBD2
j_gene: TRBJ2-7
CDR3nt: TGTGCCATCAGGGGGACTAGCGGAAACGAGCAGTACTTC
CDR3aa: CAIRGTSGNEQYF

len: 13
abundance: .
v_gene: TRBV9
d_gene: .
j_gene: TRBJ1-6
CDR3nt: TGTGCCAGCAGCCCTCTCAAGAATTCACCCCTCCACTTT
CDR3aa: CASSPLKNSPLHF

len: 14
abundance: .
v_gene: TRBV24-1
d_gene: TRBD1
j_gene: TRBJ1-2
CDR3nt: TGTGCCACCAGTGACCAGGACAGGGTCTATGGCTACACCTTC
CDR3aa: CATSDQDRVYGYTF

len: 15
abundance: .
v_gene: TRBV5-1
d_gene: .
j_gene: TRBJ1-4
CDR3nt: TGCGCCAGCAGCTTAGGGGCAGGGGCTAATGAAAAACTGTTTTTT
CDR3aa: CASSLGAGANEKLFF

len: 15
abundance: .
v_gene: TRBV28
d_gene: .
j_gene: TRBJ2-1
CDR3nt: TGTGCCAGCAACACCCCCCTAGACAGGCACAATGAGCAGTTCTTC
CDR3aa: CASNTPLDRHNEQFF